Listed below are T cell receptor beta chains from one sample, sequenced in a study of blood T cell repertoires in COVID-19. TCRdb's copy holds only in-frame clones and misses some; the assay was immunoSEQ multiplex PCR. The sample includes approximately 250,000 clones, around 88% seen only once; the top ten take 1.2%. Sequenced input: PBMCs or T cells enriched from blood (not recorded which). Receptors originate from a woman aged 40 to 50 with acute COVID-19. Each CDR3 is given with its conserved first and last residue.

CDR3 protein,V gene,J gene
CASSTDQNTEAFF,TRBV18,TRBJ1-1
CASSQGQKGMAQYF,TRBV3-1/TRBV3-2,TRBJ2-3
CASSLGQTYEQYF,TRBV28,TRBJ2-7
CASSLGGTGEETQYF,TRBV11-3,TRBJ2-5
CASSFLGVEEAFF,TRBV7-9,TRBJ1-1
CASSGGTSGNTDTQYF,TRBV5-1,TRBJ2-3
CASSLGASGLFAGELFF,TRBV7-9,TRBJ2-2
CSVTTGGTEAFF,TRBV29-1,TRBJ1-1
CASKLGTSNTGELFF,TRBV27,TRBJ2-2
CASSPTGTAPMTQHF,TRBV27,TRBJ1-5
CASSLGGWEAFF,TRBV14,TRBJ1-1
CASAGPGYTF,TRBV9,TRBJ1-2
CASGPNRGTPQHF,TRBV6-6,TRBJ1-5
CASSASRDSYYGYTF,TRBV9,TRBJ1-2
CASTPWEREREQFF,TRBV7-6,TRBJ2-1
CAISESGTGNQPQHF,TRBV10-3,TRBJ1-5
CASSFPRDLYEQYF,TRBV28,TRBJ2-7
CASSQALVDEQYF,TRBV4-2,TRBJ2-7
CASSPQGSNTGELFF,TRBV5-1,TRBJ2-2
CAWSVRGGQPQHF,TRBV30,TRBJ1-5
CASSARRNTEAFF,TRBV2,TRBJ1-1
CASNRAPTGMNTEAFF,TRBV2,TRBJ1-1
CAVRRGRVEAFF,TRBV19,TRBJ1-1
CASEGQGGLGNTIYF,TRBV25-1,TRBJ1-3
CASSLAGTGPSTDTQYF,TRBV5-1,TRBJ2-3
CASSTQTQGNTGELFF,TRBV5-1,TRBJ2-2
CASSPPSRNEQFF,TRBV18,TRBJ2-1
CASSQERRTGLFF,TRBV14,TRBJ2-1
CASSPQDTVKHF,TRBV21-1,TRBJ1-5
CASSTSGTSGNSEDTQYF,TRBV2,TRBJ2-3
CASSPGAGDHTDTQYF,TRBV5-1,TRBJ2-3
CAWSVPPESGTEAFF,TRBV30,TRBJ1-1
CASSHDPTQRNTEAFF,TRBV4-3,TRBJ1-1
CASSPGTSYTDTQYF,TRBV28,TRBJ2-3
CASSVYSNQPQHF,TRBV7-2,TRBJ1-5
CASSPDSLSNQPQHF,TRBV18,TRBJ1-5
CASSFTRDGSYNEQFF,TRBV5-6,TRBJ2-1
CASSLQGGITEAFF,TRBV19,TRBJ1-1
CASSGRRNSPLHF,TRBV2,TRBJ1-6
CASAIETGVWETQYF,TRBV2,TRBJ2-5
CASSLGQGFPNQPQHF,TRBV7-9,TRBJ1-5
CASSQNYGYTF,TRBV7-9,TRBJ1-2
CASSPGGVDSPLHF,TRBV18,TRBJ1-6
CASVLQGANEKLFF,TRBV28,TRBJ1-4
CASRNPSWAGNQPQHF,TRBV28,TRBJ1-5
CASRPPLLSGNTIYF,TRBV28,TRBJ1-3
CASSSRERESSYEQYF,TRBV11-1,TRBJ2-7
CAWSGQGANEKLFF,TRBV30,TRBJ1-4
CASRVTGVGNQPQHF,TRBV10-2,TRBJ1-5
CASSLVPGNYGYTF,TRBV7-3,TRBJ1-2